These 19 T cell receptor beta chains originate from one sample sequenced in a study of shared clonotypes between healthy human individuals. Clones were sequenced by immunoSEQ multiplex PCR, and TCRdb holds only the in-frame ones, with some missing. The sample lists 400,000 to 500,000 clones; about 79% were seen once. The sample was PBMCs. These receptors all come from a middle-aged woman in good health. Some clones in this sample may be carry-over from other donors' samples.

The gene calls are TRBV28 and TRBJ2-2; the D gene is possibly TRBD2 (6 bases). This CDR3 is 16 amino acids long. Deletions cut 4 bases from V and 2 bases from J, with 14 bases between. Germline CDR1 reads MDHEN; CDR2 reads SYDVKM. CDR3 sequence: CASSSPGGPNTGELFF. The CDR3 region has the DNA TGTGCCAGCAGTTCCCCCGGAGGGCCAAACACCGGGGAGCTGTTTTTT. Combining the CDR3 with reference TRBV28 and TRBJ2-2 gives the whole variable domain DVKVTQSSRYLVKRTGEKVFLECVQDMDHENMFWYRQDPGLGLRLIYFSYDVKMKEKGDIPEGYSVSREKKERFSLILESASTNQTSMYLCASSSPGGPNTGELFFGEGSRLTVL.

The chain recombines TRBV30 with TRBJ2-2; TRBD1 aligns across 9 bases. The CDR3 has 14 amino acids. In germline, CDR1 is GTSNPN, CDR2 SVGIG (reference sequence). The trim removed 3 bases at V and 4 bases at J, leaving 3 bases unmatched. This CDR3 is CAWRGQGRTGELFF. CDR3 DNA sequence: TGTGCCTGGAGGGGACAGGGTCGCACCGGGGAGCTGTTTTTT.

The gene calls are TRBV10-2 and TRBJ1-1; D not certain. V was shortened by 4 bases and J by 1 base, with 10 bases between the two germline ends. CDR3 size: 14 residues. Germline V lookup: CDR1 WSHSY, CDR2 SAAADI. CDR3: CASSAVVRNTEAFF. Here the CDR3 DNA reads TGCGCCAGCAGTGCCGTAGTTAGGAACACTGAAGCTTTCTTT.

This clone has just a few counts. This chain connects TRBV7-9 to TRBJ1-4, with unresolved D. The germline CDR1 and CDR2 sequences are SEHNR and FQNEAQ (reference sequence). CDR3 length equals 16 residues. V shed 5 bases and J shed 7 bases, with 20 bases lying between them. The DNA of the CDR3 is TGTGCCAGCAGCCCTGGCCTGTTTAGTGGTGGTGAAAAACTGTTTTTT. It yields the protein CASSPGLFSGGEKLFF.

The CDR3 DNA reads as TGTGCCAGCTCACAATACTCGGTAGCTGAAGCTTTCTTT. It translates to CASSQYSVAEAFF. The chain recombines TRBV18 with TRBJ1-1, with no clear D. The CDR3 runs 13 residues. CDR1 is KGHSH and CDR2 is LQKENI in the germline V gene. With 4 bases removed from V and 6 bases from J, the gap between germline ends came to 12 bases.

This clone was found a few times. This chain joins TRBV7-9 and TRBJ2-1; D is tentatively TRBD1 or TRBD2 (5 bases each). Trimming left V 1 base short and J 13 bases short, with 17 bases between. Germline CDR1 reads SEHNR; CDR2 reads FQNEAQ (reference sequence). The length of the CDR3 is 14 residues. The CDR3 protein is CASSLGYGDVGQFF. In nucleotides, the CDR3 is TGTGCCAGCAGCTTAGGTTATGGGGACGTGGGCCAGTTCTTC. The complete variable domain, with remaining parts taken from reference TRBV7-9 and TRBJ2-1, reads DTGVSQNPRHKITKRGQNVTFRCDPISEHNRLYWYRQTLGQGPEFLTYFQNEAQLEKSRLLSDRFSAERPKGSFSTLEIQRTEQGDSAMYLCASSLGYGDVGQFFGPGTRLTVL.

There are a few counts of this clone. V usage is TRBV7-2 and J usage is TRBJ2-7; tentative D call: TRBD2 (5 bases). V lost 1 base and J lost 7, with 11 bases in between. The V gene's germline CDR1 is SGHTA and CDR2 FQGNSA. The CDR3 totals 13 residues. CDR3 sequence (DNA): TGTGCCAGCAGCTTAGGATGGGGAGTAGAGCAGTACTTC. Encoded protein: CASSLGWGVEQYF.

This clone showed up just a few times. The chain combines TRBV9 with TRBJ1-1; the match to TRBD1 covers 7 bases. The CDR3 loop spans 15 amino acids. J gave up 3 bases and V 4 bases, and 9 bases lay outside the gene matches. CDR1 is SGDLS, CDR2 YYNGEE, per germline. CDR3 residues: CASSQGQVSDTEAFF. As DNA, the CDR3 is TGTGCCAGCAGCCAAGGACAGGTCTCGGACACTGAAGCTTTCTTT.

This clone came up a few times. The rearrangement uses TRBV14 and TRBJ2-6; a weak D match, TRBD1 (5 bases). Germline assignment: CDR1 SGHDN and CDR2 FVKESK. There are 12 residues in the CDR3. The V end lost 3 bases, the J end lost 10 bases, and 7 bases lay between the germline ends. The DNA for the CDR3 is TGTGCCAGCAGCCAGACAGTGAACGTCCTGACTTTC. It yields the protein CASSQTVNVLTF.

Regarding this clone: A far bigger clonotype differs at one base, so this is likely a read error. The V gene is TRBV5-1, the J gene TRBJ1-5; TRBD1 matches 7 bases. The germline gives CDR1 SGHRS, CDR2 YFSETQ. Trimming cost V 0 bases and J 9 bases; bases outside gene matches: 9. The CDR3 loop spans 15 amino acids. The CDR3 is CASSLEGARGRPQHF. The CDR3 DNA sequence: TGCGCCAGCAGCTTGGAGGGGGCTCGTGGTCGGCCCCAGCATTTT. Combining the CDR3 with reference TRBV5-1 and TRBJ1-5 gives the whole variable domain KAGVTQTPRYLIKTRGQQVTLSCSPISGHRSVSWYQQTPGQGLQFLFEYFSETQRNKGNFPGRFSGRQFSNSRSEMNVSTLELGDSALYLCASSLEGARGRPQHFGDGTRLSIL.

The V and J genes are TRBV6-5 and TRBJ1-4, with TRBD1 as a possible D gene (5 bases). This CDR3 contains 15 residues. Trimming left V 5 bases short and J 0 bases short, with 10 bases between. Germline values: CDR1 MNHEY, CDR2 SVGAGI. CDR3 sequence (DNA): TGTGCCAGCAGTGCCGCGGGGGCAACTAATGAAAAACTGTTTTTT. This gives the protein CASSAAGATNEKLFF.

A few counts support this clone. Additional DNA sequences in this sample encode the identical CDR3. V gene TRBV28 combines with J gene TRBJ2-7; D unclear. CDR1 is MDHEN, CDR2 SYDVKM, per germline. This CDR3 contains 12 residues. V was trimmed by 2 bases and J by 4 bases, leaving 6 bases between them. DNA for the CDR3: TGTGCCAGCAGTTTAGGTGGATACGAGCAGTACTTC. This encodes CASSLGGYEQYF.

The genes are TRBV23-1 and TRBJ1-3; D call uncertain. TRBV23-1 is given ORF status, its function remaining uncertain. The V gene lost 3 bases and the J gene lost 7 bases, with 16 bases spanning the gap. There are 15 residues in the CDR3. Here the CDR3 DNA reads TGCGCCAGCAGTCACTCGGGCCCGCGGTGGAACACCATATATTTT. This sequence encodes CASSHSGPRWNTIYF.

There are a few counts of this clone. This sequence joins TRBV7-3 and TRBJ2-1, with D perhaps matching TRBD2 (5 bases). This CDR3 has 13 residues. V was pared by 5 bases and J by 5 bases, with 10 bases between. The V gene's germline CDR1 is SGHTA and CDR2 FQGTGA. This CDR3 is CASSRTGNNEQFF. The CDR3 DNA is TGTGCCAGCAGCCGGACTGGGAACAATGAGCAGTTCTTC.

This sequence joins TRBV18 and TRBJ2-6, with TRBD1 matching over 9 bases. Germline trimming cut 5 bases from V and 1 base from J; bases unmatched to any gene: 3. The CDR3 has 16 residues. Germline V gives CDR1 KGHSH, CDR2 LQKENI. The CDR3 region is CASSSQGASGANVLTF. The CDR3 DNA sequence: TGTGCCAGCTCATCACAGGGGGCATCTGGGGCCAACGTCCTGACTTTC.

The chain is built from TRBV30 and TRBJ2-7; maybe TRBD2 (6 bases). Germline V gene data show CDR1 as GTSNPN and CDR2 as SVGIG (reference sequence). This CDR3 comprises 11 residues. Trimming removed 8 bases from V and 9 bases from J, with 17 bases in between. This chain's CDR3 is CAGGSAIAQYF. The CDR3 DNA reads TGTGCCGGGGGGAGTGCGATTGCGCAGTACTTC.

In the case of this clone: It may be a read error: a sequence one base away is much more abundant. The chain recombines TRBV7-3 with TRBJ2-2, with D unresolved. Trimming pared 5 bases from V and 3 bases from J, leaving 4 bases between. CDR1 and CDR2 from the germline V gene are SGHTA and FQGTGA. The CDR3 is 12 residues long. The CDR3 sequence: CASSPHTGELFF. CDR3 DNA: TGTGCCAGCAGCCCCCACACCGGGGAGCTGTTTTTT.

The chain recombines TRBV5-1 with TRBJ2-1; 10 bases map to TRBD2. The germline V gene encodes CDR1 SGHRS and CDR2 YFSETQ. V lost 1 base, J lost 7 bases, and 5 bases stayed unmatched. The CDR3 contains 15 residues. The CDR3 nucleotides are TGCGCCAGCAGCTTGACTAGCGGGGTATTTAATGAGCAGTTCTTC. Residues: CASSLTSGVFNEQFF.

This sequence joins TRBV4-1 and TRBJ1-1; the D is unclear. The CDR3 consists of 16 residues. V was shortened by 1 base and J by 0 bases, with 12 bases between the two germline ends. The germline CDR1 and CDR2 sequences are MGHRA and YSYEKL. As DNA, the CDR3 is TGCGCCAGCAGCCAAGTTGGATTCCGGGTGAACACTGAAGCTTTCTTT. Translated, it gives CASSQVGFRVNTEAFF.